A selection of T cell receptor beta chains follows, all from one sample in a study of blood T cell repertoires in COVID-19. TCRdb's copy holds only in-frame clones and misses some; the assay was immunoSEQ multiplex PCR. The sample includes around 70,000 clones, 85% to 90% seen only once; the top ten take less than 0.65%. Sequences were obtained from peripheral blood. The receptors here all came from a man in his 60s with acute or convalescent COVID-19. The CDR3 runs from the conserved cysteine through the conserved F or W. D genes are given only for firm matches.

TRBV24-1 | - | 14 | CATSDSGWYQPQHF
TRBV4-1 | - | 13 | CASSIAGGETQYF
TRBV6-5 | - | 15 | CASSRRRAGANVLTF
TRBV7-9 | - | 16 | CASSLAGNPSGNTIYF
TRBV19 | - | 13 | CASSIGERETQYF
TRBV2 | - | 13 | CASTQTENTEAFF
TRBV9 | TRBD1 | 16 | CASSVRTGLNTGELFF
TRBV5-4 | TRBD1 | 13 | CATSSQGGGGYTF
TRBV23-1 | TRBD2 | 18 | CASSQTPERGGRTDTQYF
TRBV5-1 | TRBD2 | 16 | CASSLFGGGFTDTQYF
TRBV6-5 | - | 14 | CASSYVRGAETQYF
TRBV6-6 | TRBD1 | 14 | CASRPQGTNTEAFF
TRBV7-2 | - | 12 | CASVAGQETQYF
TRBV12-3/TRBV12-4 | - | 13 | CASSITRGTEAFF
TRBV6-5 | TRBD1 | 13 | CASSRDRGQPQHF
TRBV7-2 | TRBD1 | 15 | CASSLPDRGREKLFF
TRBV19 | TRBD2 | 14 | CASTQTSDTDTQYF
TRBV14 | - | 16 | CASSQDRSRGRYEQYF
TRBV19 | - | 11 | CASSGGNTQYF
TRBV15 | - | 13 | CATSSPGKETQYF
TRBV30 | - | 13 | CAWSLTANTEAFF
TRBV5-1 | - | 15 | CASSLGLAPTYEQYF
TRBV9 | - | 16 | CASSFHSTASTDTQYF
TRBV27 | TRBD1 | 14 | CASSWGTGSSPLHF
TRBV6-6 | TRBD1 | 14 | CASRNDRGPSPLHF
TRBV7-9 | TRBD1 | 15 | CASSPRQGATYEQYF
TRBV19 | - | 14 | CASNPRQSNSPLHF
TRBV19 | - | 13 | CASSIPGEYGYTF
TRBV4-2 | - | 14 | CASSQVTRQDTQYF
TRBV6-1 | TRBD1 | 16 | CASSEALGQSSYEQYF
TRBV11-2 | - | 13 | CASSLGEGQPLHF
TRBV3-1/TRBV3-2 | TRBD1 | 14 | CASSRDSLQEKLFF